These T cell receptor beta chains were read from a single sample in a study of shared clonotypes between healthy human individuals. The data were produced by immunoSEQ multiplex PCR, yet TCRdb's version contains in-frame clones alone and is incomplete. The repertoire holds about 1.1 million clones, approximately 80% seen once, with roughly 0.83% in the top ten. The sequencing sample was made of memory CD4+ T cells from PBMCs. These receptors were collected from a young man in good health. Some clones in this sample may be carry-over from other donors' samples. Both conserved end residues are part of each CDR3. The D gene is left open where the match is weak. Clone size is given for some rows only: seen once, a few or many times, or a class if the clone is expanded.

TRBJ2-5 TRBV4-1 . TRBD2 TGCGCCAGCAGCCAAGAGCTAGCGGGACTTAGGGCCCAAGAGACCCAGTACTTC CASSQELAGLRAQETQYF
TRBJ1-5 TRBV28 . TRBD1 TGTGCCAGCAGAAATGACAGGGGAGCTCAGCCCCAGCATTTT CASRNDRGAQPQHF
TRBJ2-2 TRBV19 once . TGTGCCAGTAGCGCTAGCTTACACGGGGAGCTGTTTTTT CASSASLHGELFF
TRBJ2-1 TRBV18 few TRBD2 TGTGCCAGCTCACCTCGTTCGGGACTAGCGGGAGCACCGGAGCAGTTCTTC CASSPRSGLAGAPEQFF
TRBJ2-7 TRBV28 . . TGTGCCAGCAGTTCCTACAGGGGAGGTCGGCACGAGCAGTACTTC CASSSYRGGRHEQYF
TRBJ1-3 TRBV5-1 . TRBD1 TGCGCCAGCAGCTCCGACAGGGGGGGACTATCTGGAAACACCATATATTTT CASSSDRGGLSGNTIYF
TRBJ2-7 TRBV7-2 once . TGTGCCAGCAGCTTGAGGGTTGCAAGTGGGTACGAGCAGTACTTC CASSLRVASGYEQYF
TRBJ2-7 TRBV6-1 . . TGTGCCAGCAGTGAAGCGGATAACGGGTTGGCCTACGAGCAGTACTTC CASSEADNGLAYEQYF
TRBJ2-3 TRBV27 . TRBD1 TGTGCCAGCAGTCAGTATCCGACAGGGTGGAGCACAGATACGCAGTATTTT CASSQYPTGWSTDTQYF
TRBJ2-4 TRBV4-1 . TRBD2 TGCGCCAGCAGCCAAGACGGTGGGGTTCGACTAGCGGGAACCGCCAAAAACATTCAGTACTTC CASSQDGGVRLAGTAKNIQYF
TRBJ1-5 TRBV18 few TRBD1 TGTGCCAGCTCACCACAAGCGCGACAGGGGAACAATCAGCCCCAGCATTTT CASSPQARQGNNQPQHF
TRBJ2-5 TRBV7-3 . . TGTGCCAGCAGCTCGGACGACGGGGAGACCCAGTACTTC CASSSDDGETQYF
TRBJ2-5 TRBV5-4 . . TGTGCCAGCAGCTTAGGTAGTAGGGAGACCCAGTACTTC CASSLGSRETQYF
TRBJ2-7 TRBV21-1 . . TGTGCCAGCAGCTTCTCGGGACTAGCAGACGAAACTGAGGGCTACGAGCAGTACTTC CASSFSGLADETEGYEQYF
TRBJ2-7 TRBV9 . TRBD1 TGTGCCAGCCGTCGGGACAGTCAAGGCGAGCAGTACTTC CASRRDSQGEQYF
TRBJ2-2 TRBV29-1 once TRBD2 TGCAGCGTTTCTGGCGGGAGCGGTACCGGGGAGCTGTTTTTT CSVSGGSGTGELFF
TRBJ2-5 TRBV5-1 . . TGCGCCAGCAGCTCCAGACAAGAGACCCAGTACTTC CASSSRQETQYF
TRBJ1-5 TRBV19 few . TGTGCCAGTAGTATAGAAGAGGCCCAGCATTTT CASSIEEAQHF
TRBJ1-2 TRBV5-1 . . TGCGCCAGCAGCCCCCTATCGGGCGGGACGGATGGCTACACCTTC CASSPLSGGTDGYTF
TRBJ2-7 TRBV2 . TRBD2 TGTGCCAGCAGGGGGGGGACTAGCGGGAGAACTTCCTACGAGCAGTACTTC CASRGGTSGRTSYEQYF
TRBJ2-7 TRBV28 . . TGTGCCAGCACGGCGGGGGCGGTCTCCTACGAGCAGTACTTC CASTAGAVSYEQYF
TRBJ2-2 TRBV4-2 . TRBD2 TGTGCCAGCAGCTTAGCGGGAGTGGGCACCGGGGAGCTGTTTTTT CASSLAGVGTGELFF
TRBJ2-7 TRBV25-1 . . TGTGCCAGCAGTGAAACGGGATTTCGGAACGAGCAGTACTTC CASSETGFRNEQYF
TRBJ2-3 TRBV5-4 . TRBD2 TGTGCCAGCACGTCAGCGAAACTAGCGGGAGGGCTCACAGATACGCAGTATTTT CASTSAKLAGGLTDTQYF
TRBJ2-7 TRBV7-3 . . TGTGCCAGCAGCTTAGGCAGTTCCATAATATACGAGCAGTACTTC CASSLGSSIIYEQYF
TRBJ1-2 TRBV6-5 . . TGTGCCAGCAGTTACTACAGGGACAACTATGGCTACACCTTC CASSYYRDNYGYTF
TRBJ1-3 TRBV27 . . TGTGCCAGCAGTCAAAAGGGGGGTGGAAACACCATATATTTT CASSQKGGGNTIYF
TRBJ2-7 TRBV19 . . TGTGCCAGTAGTATAGCTGGGCAGTCCCTACGCGAGCAGTACTTC CASSIAGQSLREQYF
TRBJ1-1 TRBV28 . TRBD1 TGTGCCAGCAGTTTGGGACAGACAAAAGCTTTCTTT CASSLGQTKAFF
TRBJ2-3 TRBV14 . TRBD2 TGTGCCAGCAGCCTAGGACTAGCGGGACCTAGCACAGATACGCAGTATTTT CASSLGLAGPSTDTQYF
TRBJ1-2 TRBV11-2 . . TGTGCCAGCAGCCCCCGGTTCGCAGGGGCTGCTCACGGCTACACCTTC CASSPRFAGAAHGYTF
TRBJ1-1 TRBV4-1 many . TGCGCCAGCAGCCAAGCCATATCGGGGAACACTGAAGCTTTCTTT CASSQAISGNTEAFF
TRBJ1-4 TRBV7-2 few . TGTGCCAGCAGCTTAAATCCCGGGGGGGCCGGCACTGCTAATGAAAAACTGTTTTTT CASSLNPGGAGTANEKLFF
TRBJ1-1 TRBV7-8 . . TGTGCCAGCAGCACAACAGGGAATTATTGGACTGAAGCTTTCTTT CASSTTGNYWTEAFF
TRBJ2-2 TRBV28 . TRBD1 TGTGCCAGCAGTCCCCGGACAGGGGGCACCGGGGAGCTGTTTTTT CASSPRTGGTGELFF
TRBJ2-5 TRBV5-1 few . TGCGCCAGCAGCTTGGCCCGAAGGGGAGAGACCCAGTACTTC CASSLARRGETQYF
TRBJ2-2 TRBV7-2 . . TGTGCCAGCAGCTTAATTGGAGCCGGGGAGCTGTTTTTT CASSLIGAGELFF
TRBJ1-2 TRBV9 . . TGTGCCAGCAGCGTATCCGGGACCGACTATGGCTACACCTTC CASSVSGTDYGYTF
TRBJ2-1 TRBV5-1 . TRBD2 TGCGCCAGCAGCGATGGGGGACTAGCGGGAGTAGAGCAGTTCTTC CASSDGGLAGVEQFF
TRBJ2-3 TRBV5-1 . TRBD1 TGCGCCAGCAGCTACGGTCGAGGGACAGGGTGGGAAGATACGCAGTATTTT CASSYGRGTGWEDTQYF
TRBJ2-2 TRBV18 . . TGTGCCAGCTCACCAGGGCAGGGGTTGACCGGGGAGCTGTTTTTT CASSPGQGLTGELFF
TRBJ2-7 TRBV7-2 . . TGTGCCAGCAGTTGGGCAGGGTCGAGCTCCTACGAGCAGTACTTC CASSWAGSSSYEQYF
TRBJ2-1 TRBV4-2 few . TGTGCCAGCAGCCGAGCCTTGCGGGAAGGGTCCGATGAGCAGTTCTTC CASSRALREGSDEQFF
TRBJ2-1 TRBV10-3 . TRBD2 TGTGCCACGACTAGCGGGAGTTCCAATGAGCAGTTCTTC CATTSGSSNEQFF
TRBJ2-7 TRBV7-8 . TRBD1 TGTGCCAGCAGTACCCACGCCGGGACAGGGAATAAGGAGCAGTACTTC CASSTHAGTGNKEQYF
TRBJ2-3 TRBV7-2 . TRBD2 TGTGCCAGCAGCCCCTCCCGATTAGCGGGGACAGATACGCAGTATTTT CASSPSRLAGTDTQYF
TRBJ1-1 TRBV7-8 . . TGTGCCAGCAGCTTTAACCAGGGGAGGCAAGCTTTCTTT CASSFNQGRQAFF
TRBJ2-1 TRBV5-1 . . TGCGCCAGCAGCTTGGGCCCGGGGGCTGCCGAGCAGTTCTTC CASSLGPGAAEQFF
TRBJ1-2 TRBV15 . . TGTGCCACCAGCAGAGAGGGGGACACCTATGGCTACACCTTC CATSREGDTYGYTF
TRBJ1-5 TRBV2 . . TGTGCCAGCAGGGCCGGGACGGTTTATAGCAATCAGCCCCAGCATTTT CASRAGTVYSNQPQHF
TRBJ2-7 TRBV9 . TRBD2 TGTGCCAGCAGCGTAGGGACTAGCTCAGCCTACGAGCAGTACTTC CASSVGTSSAYEQYF
TRBJ2-2 TRBV13 . . TGTGCCAGCAGTCCTCCGGAGTACACCGGGGAGCTGTTTTTT CASSPPEYTGELFF
TRBJ2-2 TRBV5-1 once . TGCGCCAGCTGGGCGACACAGAACACCGGGGAGCTGTTTTTT CASWATQNTGELFF
TRBJ2-6 TRBV2 . TRBD1 TGTGCCAGCAGTTCTCCGGACAGGCTGTCCTCTAAGGGGGCCAACGTCCTGACTTTC CASSSPDRLSSKGANVLTF
TRBJ2-3 TRBV7-9 . TRBD2 TGTGCCAGCAGCTTAGGGGGGACTAGCGGGAGCCCAGATACGCAGTATTTT CASSLGGTSGSPDTQYF